This is a list of T cell receptor beta chains from one sample in a study of cytomegalovirus exposure and HLA in healthy donors. Using immunoSEQ multiplex PCR, the repertoire was profiled, and TCRdb retains in-frame clones only, with some absent. In the table there are about 280,000 clones, approximately 90% of which are singletons. The specimen sequenced was PBMCs. These receptors came from a woman aged 18-29 years in good health and CMV-seronegative. Each CDR3 is given without its conserved first and last residue. Fields, in order: V gene, CDR3 length, CDR3 protein.

TRBV6-5 | 11 | ASRRGHNQPQH
TRBV6-6 | 14 | ATSGTGAKDNYGYT
TRBV6-1 | 16 | ASSGLRSGALSNQPQH
TRBV6-6 | 14 | ASSYTTGGKDNEQF
TRBV7-9 | 11 | SSSSTGSNEQF
TRBV7-8 | 11 | ASSLVSRDTQY
TRBV6-6 | 11 | ASSYSSSGEQY
TRBV11-2 | 14 | ASSARTSGGLDTQY
TRBV5-6 | 12 | ASSLAGDLAPLH
TRBV4-2 | 13 | ASSQSSWGGPEAF
TRBV5-1 | 13 | ASTPWTSGTGTQY
TRBV5-1 | 13 | ASSLWTSGVYEQF
TRBV7-9 | 12 | ASSPPGTVYEQY
TRBV30 | 12 | AWSPGVALNEQF
TRBV4-2 | 16 | ASSPRLSSGGANGELF
TRBV4-1 | 13 | ASSQGGGMGEKLF
TRBV6-1 | 13 | ASSEGAGVRDTQY
TRBV18 | 13 | ASSTRDSDNQPQH
TRBV4-1 | 11 | ASSQGQSNEQF
TRBV18 | 13 | ASSPTGVAGNTIY
TRBV7-9 | 12 | AIPTSEGNNEQF
TRBV7-9 | 13 | ASSPSGRASYEQY
TRBV6-5 | 10 | ASSPGSGELF
TRBV5-1 | 12 | ASSVQGLNEKLF
TRBV7-9 | 13 | AIIIGGGADYGYT
TRBV18 | 14 | ASSPWRDQSNQPQH
TRBV4-2 | 14 | ASGKRGIDGDYGYT
TRBV10-3 | 14 | AITEGEGLGTGELF
TRBV6-1 | 11 | AMGGGLSYEQY
TRBV30 | 11 | AYAGTGNYGYT
TRBV19 | 14 | ASSVTSGGVTGELF
TRBV19 | 12 | ASNAAAGDYEQY
TRBV29-1 | 10 | SGGQGDTEAF